The rows below give T cell receptor beta chains drawn from one sample of a study of cytomegalovirus exposure and HLA in healthy donors. Sequenced by immunoSEQ multiplex PCR; TCRdb stores in-frame clones only, minus some. The table records about 140,000 clones, 65% to 85% of them present only once. Sequencing was performed on PBMCs. All receptors derive from a man aged 45-65 years in good health and CMV-seronegative. The CDR3 runs from the conserved cysteine through the conserved F or W. D genes are given only for firm matches. A row's size may be missing; if present it is once, few, many or a size class.

d_gene,abundance,v_gene,j_gene,CDR3nt,CDR3aa
.,.,TRBV6-1,TRBJ2-7,TGTGCCAGCAGTGAATCGCCGGGAACCTACGAGCAGTACTTC,CASSESPGTYEQYF
.,.,TRBV2,TRBJ1-5,TGTGCCAGCAGTGAGGAGTTAGGTCAGCCCCAGCATTTT,CASSEELGQPQHF
TRBD2,few,TRBV28,TRBJ2-5,TGTGCCAGTAAGACTAGCGGGGGCCAGGTAGAATACTTC,CASKTSGGQVEYF
.,.,TRBV6-5,TRBJ2-3,TGTGCCAGCAGGGGGCAACCAGATACGCAGTATTTT,CASRGQPDTQYF
.,.,TRBV7-2,TRBJ2-1,TGTGCCAGCAGCCTCGGGAGCAGCTCCTACAATGAGCAGTTCTTC,CASSLGSSSYNEQFF
.,once,TRBV9,TRBJ1-5,TGTGCCAGCAGGGGGAACTCGGGGAGAGATCAGCCCCAGCATTTT,CASRGNSGRDQPQHF
.,.,TRBV10-3,TRBJ1-2,TGTGCCATCGGCCGGGGGGGAGACTATGGCTACACCTTC,CAIGRGGDYGYTF
.,once,TRBV28,TRBJ1-3,TGTGCCAGCAGTTTCCGAGCACAGAACACCATATATTTT,CASSFRAQNTIYF
TRBD1,few,TRBV5-4,TRBJ1-5,TGTGCCAGCAGCTCCCAACCGGACAGGGAACAGCCCCAGCATTTT,CASSSQPDREQPQHF
TRBD1,.,TRBV2,TRBJ1-2,TGTGCCAGCAGTGGGACAGGGGAAGGCTATGGCTACACCTTC,CASSGTGEGYGYTF
.,.,TRBV7-6,TRBJ1-2,TGTGCCAGCAGCCCCGGACAGAATAACTATGGCTACACCTTC,CASSPGQNNYGYTF
.,.,TRBV27,TRBJ2-1,TGTGCCAGCAGTTTTAACACCGGGGGCAATGAGCAGTTCTTC,CASSFNTGGNEQFF
.,.,TRBV9,TRBJ2-7,TGTGCCAGCAGCGTAACTAGCTCCTACGAGCAGTACTTC,CASSVTSSYEQYF
.,.,TRBV19,TRBJ1-1,TGTGCCAGTAGTACAGAGACAGGTCAGGTGGCTTTCTTT,CASSTETGQVAFF
TRBD1,.,TRBV7-9,TRBJ1-2,TGTGCCAGCAGCTTAGCGCGCCCAGGGGGCGAGTATGGCTACACCTTC,CASSLARPGGEYGYTF
TRBD2,once,TRBV6-5,TRBJ2-1,TGTGCCAGCAGTTACCGAACTAGCGGGGGCCACAATGAGCAGTTCTTC,CASSYRTSGGHNEQFF
TRBD1,once,TRBV18,TRBJ2-5,TGTGCCAGCTCAGCACAGATTCCGGGACAGGGGGAGACCCAGTACTTC,CASSAQIPGQGETQYF
TRBD1,once,TRBV6-5,TRBJ1-2,TGTGCCAGCAGTACACCGACAGGGGTTTGGGGCTACACCTTC,CASSTPTGVWGYTF
TRBD2,.,TRBV27,TRBJ2-2,TGTGCCAGCATTAATAGCGGGAGAAGACGCACCGGGGAGCTGTTTTTT,CASINSGRRRTGELFF
TRBD2,.,TRBV13,TRBJ2-3,TGTGCCAGCAGCCAAGACGGGGGGGCGGGCAGGACAGATACGCAGTATTTT,CASSQDGGAGRTDTQYF
.,.,TRBV2,TRBJ1-2,TGTGCCAGCAGTGTTCAGGGGCAGGGCTATGGCTACACCTTC,CASSVQGQGYGYTF
TRBD2,.,TRBV5-4,TRBJ2-5,TGTGCCAGCAGCACCAGGACTAGCGGGAGATCGGAGACCCAGTACTTC,CASSTRTSGRSETQYF
.,.,TRBV7-3,TRBJ2-2,TGTGCCAGCAGCTTAACGGCCAGAACGAACACCGGGGAGCTGTTTTTT,CASSLTARTNTGELFF
TRBD2,.,TRBV25-1,TRBJ2-1,TGTGCCAGCAGTGAGAGGACTAGCGGGAGCTCCTCCTACAATGAGCAGTTCTTC,CASSERTSGSSSYNEQFF
.,.,TRBV25-1,TRBJ1-3,TGTGCCAGCAGGCCGGGATCCCCTGGCGACACCATATATTTT,CASRPGSPGDTIYF
.,few,TRBV7-9,TRBJ2-3,TGTGCCAGCCCAGCCGACAGGTCCCTCACAGATACGCAGTATTTT,CASPADRSLTDTQYF
.,.,TRBV18,TRBJ1-2,TGTGCCAGCTCACCAGAGCAGGGCTCCTATGGCTACACCTTC,CASSPEQGSYGYTF
TRBD2,.,TRBV7-9,TRBJ2-1,TGTGCCAGCAGCCCCGGGGGGAGGGGTTACAATGAGCAGTTCTTC,CASSPGGRGYNEQFF
.,.,TRBV5-6,TRBJ2-7,TGTGCCAGCAGCCTACTCGGACTGTCCTACGAGCAGTACTTC,CASSLLGLSYEQYF
TRBD1,few,TRBV5-1,TRBJ2-1,TGCGCCAGCAGCTTAGGGACAGCCTACAATGAGCAGTTCTTC,CASSLGTAYNEQFF
.,once,TRBV7-9,TRBJ1-2,TGTGCCAGCAGCGAGGGCCGGGACTATGGCTACACCTTC,CASSEGRDYGYTF
TRBD2,.,TRBV9,TRBJ2-3,TGTGCCAGCAGCGTAGAGGGAACTAGCGGGATCGGGGGCACAGATACGCAGTATTTT,CASSVEGTSGIGGTDTQYF